The 20 T cell receptor beta chains below come from one sample, sequenced in a study of T cell repertoires and HLA-DP antigens. Generated by immunoSEQ multiplex PCR, the TCRdb table keeps only in-frame clones and is missing some. The sample shows 2,000 to 2,500 clones, under 85% of them seen only once. After roughly 15 days, CD4+ cells were restimulated about 24 h with the same allogeneic DPB1. Stimulation used HeLa cells expressing transduced HLA-DPA1/DPB1, HLA-DM, invariant chain and CD80. The material sequenced was CD137- CD4+ T cells from cultured PBMCs. The source is a woman between 18 and 29 years old in good health and CMV-seronegative.

This rearrangement joins TRBV18 to TRBJ2-7, with TRBD1 as a possible D gene (8 bases). Trimming removed 3 bases from V and 7 bases from J, with 16 bases in between. The CDR3 is 14 amino acids. The germline gives CDR1 KGHSH, CDR2 LQKENI. CDR3 sequence reads: CASSPQGQGGEQYV. The CDR3 bases are TGTGCCAGCTCACCCCAAGGACAGGGAGGGGAGCAGTACGTC.

V and J are TRBV7-8 and TRBJ2-3; 7 bases map to TRBD2. The CDR3 length is 13 residues. CDR1 and CDR2 (germline): SGHVS, FQNEAQ. With 5 bases clipped from V and 11 bases from J, the junction kept 10 bases outside the gene matches. CDR3 in amino acids: CASSPGGSPGQYF. CDR3 nucleotides: TGTGCCAGCAGCCCGGGGGGATCCCCGGGGCAGTATTTT.

The gene calls are TRBV18 and TRBJ2-5; 7 nucleotides align to TRBD1. Trimming removed 3 bases from V and 1 base from J; junction bases left unmatched: 5. Per germline, CDR1 KGHSH and CDR2 LQKENI. This CDR3 contains 15 residues. The CDR3 DNA sequence: TGTGCCAGCTCACCCAAGACAGGGTTCCAAGAGACCCAGTACTTC. Amino acids: CASSPKTGFQETQYF. Looking up the rest from reference TRBV18 and TRBJ2-5 gives the full variable domain: NAGVMQNPRHLVRRRGQEARLRCSPMKGHSHVYWYRQLPEEGLKFMVYLQKENIIDESGMPKERFSAEFPKEGPSILRIQQVVRGDSAAYFCASSPKTGFQETQYFGPGTRLLVL.

V is TRBV11-2 and J is TRBJ1-3; no clear D. The CDR3 is 12 residues long. Per germline, CDR1 SGHAT and CDR2 FQNNGV. Trimming shortened V by 2 bases and J by 11 bases, and 10 bases separated the two germline ends. The CDR3 sequence: CASSLHRTAIYF. CDR3 DNA sequence: TGTGCCAGCAGCTTACACCGAACGGCCATATATTTT. The whole variable domain, filled in from reference TRBV11-2 and TRBJ1-3, reads EAGVAQSPRYKIIEKRQSVAFWCNPISGHATLYWYQQILGQGPKLLIQFQNNGVVDDSQLPKDRFSAERLKGVDSTLKIQPAKLEDSAVYLCASSLHRTAIYFGEGSWLTVV.

The table lists this clone with a count of one. The chain is built from TRBV18 and TRBJ2-3; D assignment may be TRBD1 or TRBD2 (5 bases each). The V gene lost 6 bases and the J gene lost 2 bases, with 15 bases spanning the gap. The V gene's germline CDR1 is KGHSH and CDR2 LQKENI. The CDR3 contains 15 residues. CDR3 region: CASSGETGYTDTQYF. CDR3 DNA: TGTGCCAGCTCGGGGGAAACGGGGTACACAGATACGCAGTATTTT.

This chain joins TRBV7-2 and TRBJ2-2; 7 nucleotides agree with TRBD2. Germline lookup yields CDR1 SGHTA and CDR2 FQGNSA. This CDR3 has 15 amino acids. V was clipped by 5 bases and J by 4 bases; unmatched bases: 7. This chain's CDR3 is CASSPSGTATGELFF. CDR3 DNA: TGTGCCAGCAGCCCGAGCGGGACCGCCACCGGGGAGCTGTTTTTT.

The rearrangement uses TRBV28 and TRBJ1-5; 7 bases are shared with TRBD1. CDR1 and CDR2 (germline): MDHEN, SYDVKM. V was pared by 6 bases and J by 6 bases, with 14 bases of the junction left unmatched. The CDR3 contains 16 residues. CDR3 DNA sequence: TGTGCCAGCAGCACTTCTCAGGGGGTTGGGGGTCAGCCCCAGCATTTT. Its translation is CASSTSQGVGGQPQHF.

The gene calls are TRBV7-9 and TRBJ1-3; maybe TRBD1 (6 bases). Germline CDR1 reads SEHNR; CDR2 reads FQNEAQ (reference sequence). Trimming took off 4 bases at V and 0 bases at J, with 10 bases between the two ends. This CDR3 spans 15 amino acids. DNA of the CDR3: TGTGCCAGCAGCTCTGGACAGAGCTCTGGAAACACCATATATTTT. It encodes CASSSGQSSGNTIYF.

CDR3 nucleotide sequence: TGTGCCAGCAGCCAAGGGTATTCTGGAAACACCATATATTTT. Protein product: CASSQGYSGNTIYF. The chain employs TRBV14 and TRBJ1-3, with D unclear. Between the trimmed V and J ends, which lost 1 base and 1 base, there was a span of 5 bases. Germline CDR1 SGHDN, CDR2 FVKESK. CDR3 length equals 14 residues.

This clone occurred once. The rearrangement uses TRBV5-4 and TRBJ2-1; TRBD1 matches at 8 bases. The length of the CDR3 is 18 residues. J was trimmed by 9 bases and V by 4 bases; bases with no gene match: 21. CDR1 and CDR2 (germline): SGHNT, YYREEE (reference sequence). The CDR3 region is CASSLGVRMGQVRGEQFF. CDR3 in DNA: TGTGCCAGCAGCCTGGGCGTTCGTATGGGACAGGTACGGGGTGAGCAGTTCTTC.

This chain joins TRBV10-3 and TRBJ2-1, with D uncertain. V was shortened by 2 bases and J by 4 bases, with 9 bases between the two germline ends. CDR3 length: 14 amino acids. CDR1 and CDR2 from the germline V gene are ENHRY and SYGVKD. For the CDR3, the DNA is TGTGCCATCAGTGAGATGGCCGTATACAATGAGCAGTTCTTC. As protein: CAISEMAVYNEQFF.

V usage is TRBV27 and J usage is TRBJ2-1; D is possibly TRBD1 (5 bases). Deletions cut 4 bases from V and 1 base from J, with 14 bases between. Germline CDR1 MNHEY, CDR2 SMNVEV (reference sequence). The CDR3 is made up of 16 amino acids. The CDR3 region is CASSSRQPKSYNEQFF. CDR3 in DNA: TGTGCCAGCAGTTCCCGACAGCCGAAGTCCTACAATGAGCAGTTCTTC.

Only a few counts were recorded for this clone. V usage is TRBV6-1 and J usage is TRBJ1-1; 10 bases agree with TRBD1. From germline, CDR1 is MNHNS and CDR2 SASEGT. CDR3 length: 15 residues. V lost 5 bases to trimming and J lost 5 bases; unmatched junction nucleotides: 8. This chain's CDR3 is CASSWGDRGLTEAFF. CDR3 DNA: TGTGCCAGCAGTTGGGGGGACAGGGGATTGACTGAAGCTTTCTTT.

The CDR3: CASSETQFRTKRGSTSTDTQYF. The CDR3, as DNA: TGTGCCAGCAGTGAAACTCAATTCCGGACTAAGCGGGGGTCGACTAGCACAGATACGCAGTATTTT. The rearrangement uses TRBV2 and TRBJ2-3, with 8 bases that match TRBD2. This CDR3 spans 22 amino acids. The ends lost 2 bases at V and 0 bases at J; junction bases unmatched: 22. Germline V CDR1 and CDR2: SNHLY, FYNNEI.

This clone was counted a single time. The chain combines TRBV27 with TRBJ1-6, with D perhaps matching TRBD1 (6 bases). Germline CDR1 and CDR2: MNHEY and SMNVEV (reference sequence). The CDR3 has 15 residues. V lost 1 base to trimming and J lost 7 bases, with 11 bases between them. The CDR3 region has the DNA TGTGCCAGCAGTTTATTTCAAGGGGGGAATTCACCCCTCCACTTT. Translation: CASSLFQGGNSPLHF.

CDR3 sequence (DNA): TGCGCCAGCAGCTCTGACGGGGGGGCCAATGAAAAACTGTTTTTT. It encodes CASSSDGGANEKLFF. The rearrangement links TRBV5-1 to TRBJ1-4, with D maybe TRBD1 (6 bases). Germline V gene data show CDR1 as SGHRS and CDR2 as YFSETQ. The CDR3 covers 15 residues. V lost 3 bases and J 5 bases, leaving 14 bases between the germline ends.

The gene calls are TRBV28 and TRBJ1-6; TRBD1 aligns across 8 bases. J gave up 10 bases and V 2 bases, and 7 bases lay outside the gene matches. The CDR3 runs to 15 residues. The germline V gene has CDR1 MDHEN and CDR2 SYDVKM. CDR3 DNA sequence: TGTGCCAGCAGTTTAGTGGACAGGGTAGGCTCACCCCTCCACTTT. It is translated as CASSLVDRVGSPLHF.

The V gene is TRBV5-1, the J gene TRBJ1-1, with 7 bases matching TRBD1. The CDR3 sequence is 13 residues long. V was pared by 3 bases and J by 5 bases, with 4 bases of the junction left unmatched. CDR1 SGHRS and CDR2 YFSETQ come from the germline V gene. CDR3 in DNA: TGCGCCAGCAGCTCAGGGGGAACGACTGAAGCTTTCTTT. As protein: CASSSGGTTEAFF.

J is TRBJ2-1 and V is TRBV4-3; possible D gene TRBD2, 5 bases. V lost 3 bases to trimming and J lost 5 bases, with 26 bases between them. Germline CDR1 reads LGHNA; CDR2 reads YSLEER. The CDR3 loop spans 19 amino acids. The CDR3 sequence: CASSQVPTLGSQADNEQFF. The CDR3 DNA reads TGCGCCAGCAGCCAGGTCCCGACGCTTGGGAGCCAGGCTGACAATGAGCAGTTCTTC.

The genes are TRBV5-1 and TRBJ2-1, with TRBD1 identical over 9 bases. CDR1 SGHRS and CDR2 YFSETQ come from the germline V gene. The CDR3 is 18 residues long. V lost 0 bases, J lost 8 bases, and 15 bases stayed unmatched. CDR3 protein: CASSLGPVDRGLLYEQFF. CDR3 sequence (DNA): TGCGCCAGCAGCTTGGGACCCGTCGACAGGGGGTTGTTGTATGAGCAGTTCTTC.